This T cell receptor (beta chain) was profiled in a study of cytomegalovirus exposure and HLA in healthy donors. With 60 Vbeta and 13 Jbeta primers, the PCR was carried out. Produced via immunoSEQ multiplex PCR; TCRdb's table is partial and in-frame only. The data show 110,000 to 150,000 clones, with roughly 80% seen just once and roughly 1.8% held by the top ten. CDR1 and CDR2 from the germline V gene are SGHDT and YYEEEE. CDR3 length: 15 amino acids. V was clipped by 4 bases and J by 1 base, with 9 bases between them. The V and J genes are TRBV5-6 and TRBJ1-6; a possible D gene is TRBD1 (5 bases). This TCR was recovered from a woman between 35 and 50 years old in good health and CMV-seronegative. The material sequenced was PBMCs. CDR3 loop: CASSTGISYNSPLHF. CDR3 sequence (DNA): TGTGCCAGCAGCACAGGTATATCCTATAATTCACCCCTCCACTTT. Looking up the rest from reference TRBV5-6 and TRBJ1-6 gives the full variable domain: DAGVTQSPTHLIKTRGQQVTLRCSPKSGHDTVSWYQQALGQGPQFIFQYYEEEERQRGNFPDRFSGHQFPNYSSELNVNALLLGDSALYLCASSTGISYNSPLHFGNGTRLTVT.